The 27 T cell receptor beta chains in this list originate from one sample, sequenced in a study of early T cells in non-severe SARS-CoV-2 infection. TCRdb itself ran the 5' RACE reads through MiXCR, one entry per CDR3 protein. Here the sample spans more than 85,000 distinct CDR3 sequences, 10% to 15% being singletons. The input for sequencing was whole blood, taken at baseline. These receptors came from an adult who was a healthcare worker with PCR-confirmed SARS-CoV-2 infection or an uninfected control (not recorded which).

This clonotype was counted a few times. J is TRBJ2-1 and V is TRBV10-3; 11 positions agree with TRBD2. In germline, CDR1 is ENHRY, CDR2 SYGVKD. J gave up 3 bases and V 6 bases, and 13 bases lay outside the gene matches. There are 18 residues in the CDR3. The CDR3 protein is CAIRPTGTSGRGYNEQFF. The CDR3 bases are TGTGCCATCAGGCCAACCGGGACTAGCGGACGGGGCTACAATGAGCAGTTCTTC.

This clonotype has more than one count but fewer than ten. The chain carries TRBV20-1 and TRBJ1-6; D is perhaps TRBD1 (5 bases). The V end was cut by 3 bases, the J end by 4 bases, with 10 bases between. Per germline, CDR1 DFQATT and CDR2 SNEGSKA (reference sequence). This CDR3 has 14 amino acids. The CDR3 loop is CSARGGLYNSPLHF. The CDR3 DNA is TGCAGTGCTAGGGGGGGACTGTATAATTCACCCCTCCACTTT.

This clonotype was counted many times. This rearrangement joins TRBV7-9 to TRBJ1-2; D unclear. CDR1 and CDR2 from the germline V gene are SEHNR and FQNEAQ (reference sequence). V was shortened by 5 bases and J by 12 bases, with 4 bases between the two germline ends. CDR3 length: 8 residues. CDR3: CASSPDTF. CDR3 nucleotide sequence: TGTGCCAGCAGCCCAGACACCTTC.

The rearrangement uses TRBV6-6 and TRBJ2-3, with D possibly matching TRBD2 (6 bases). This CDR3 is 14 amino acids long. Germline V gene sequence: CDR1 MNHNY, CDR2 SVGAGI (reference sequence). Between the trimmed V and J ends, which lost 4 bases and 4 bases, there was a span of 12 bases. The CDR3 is CASSWGTGPDTQYF. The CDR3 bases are TGTGCCAGCAGTTGGGGGACTGGGCCAGATACGCAGTATTTT.

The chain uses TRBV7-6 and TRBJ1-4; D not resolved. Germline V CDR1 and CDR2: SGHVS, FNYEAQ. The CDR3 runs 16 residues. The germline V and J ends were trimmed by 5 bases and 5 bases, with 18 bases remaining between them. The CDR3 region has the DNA TGTGCCAGCAGCCCTAGGGCCCAGGCCCCCAATGAAAAACTGTTTTTT. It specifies CASSPRAQAPNEKLFF.

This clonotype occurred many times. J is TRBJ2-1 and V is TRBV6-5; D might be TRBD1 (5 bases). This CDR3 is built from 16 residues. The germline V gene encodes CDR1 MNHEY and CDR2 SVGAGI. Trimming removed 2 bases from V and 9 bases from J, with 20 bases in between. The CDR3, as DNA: TGTGCCAGCAGTTACCTGGCAGGGTGGCTGGTGAGTGAGCAGTTCTTC. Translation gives CASSYLAGWLVSEQFF.

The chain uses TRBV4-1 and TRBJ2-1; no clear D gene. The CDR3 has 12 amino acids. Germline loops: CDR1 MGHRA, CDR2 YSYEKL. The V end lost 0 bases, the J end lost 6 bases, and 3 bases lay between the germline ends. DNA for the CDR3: TGCGCCAGCAGCCAAGATCCCAATGAGCAGTTCTTC. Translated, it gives CASSQDPNEQFF.

The CDR3 DNA is TGCAGCGTGGAGACAGGGAACACTGAAGCTTTCTTT. Encoded protein: CSVETGNTEAFF. The chain recombines TRBV29-1 with TRBJ1-1, with D possibly matching TRBD1 (6 bases). The V and J ends lost 6 bases and 1 base respectively, with 9 bases between them. The CDR3 is 12 amino acids. CDR1 and CDR2 (germline): SQVTM, ANQGSEA.

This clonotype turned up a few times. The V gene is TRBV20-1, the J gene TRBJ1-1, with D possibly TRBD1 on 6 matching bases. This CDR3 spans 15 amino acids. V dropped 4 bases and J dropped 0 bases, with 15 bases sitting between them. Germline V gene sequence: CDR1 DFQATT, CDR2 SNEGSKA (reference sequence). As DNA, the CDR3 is TGCAGTGCTAAGACAGGTCCACTCATGAACACTGAAGCTTTCTTT. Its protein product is CSAKTGPLMNTEAFF.

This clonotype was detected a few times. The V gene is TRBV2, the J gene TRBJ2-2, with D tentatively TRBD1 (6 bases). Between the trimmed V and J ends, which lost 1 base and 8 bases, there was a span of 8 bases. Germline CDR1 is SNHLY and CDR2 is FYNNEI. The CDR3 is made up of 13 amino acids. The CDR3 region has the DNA TGTGCCAGCAGTGAAGTTGGGACAGGGGAGCTGTTTTTT. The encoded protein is CASSEVGTGELFF.

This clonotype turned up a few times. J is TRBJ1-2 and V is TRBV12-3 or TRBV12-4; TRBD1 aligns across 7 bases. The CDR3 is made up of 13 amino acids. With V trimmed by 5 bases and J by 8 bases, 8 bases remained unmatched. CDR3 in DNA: TGTGCCAGCAGTCTCGGGACAGTGAAGGGCTACACCTTC. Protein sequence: CASSLGTVKGYTF.

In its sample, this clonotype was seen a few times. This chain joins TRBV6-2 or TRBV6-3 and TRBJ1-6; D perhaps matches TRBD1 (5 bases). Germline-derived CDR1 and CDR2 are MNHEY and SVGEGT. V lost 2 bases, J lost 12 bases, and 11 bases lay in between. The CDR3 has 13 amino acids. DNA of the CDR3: TGTGCCAGCAGTTACGGGGGGGTCGGACCCCTCCACTTT. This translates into CASSYGGVGPLHF.

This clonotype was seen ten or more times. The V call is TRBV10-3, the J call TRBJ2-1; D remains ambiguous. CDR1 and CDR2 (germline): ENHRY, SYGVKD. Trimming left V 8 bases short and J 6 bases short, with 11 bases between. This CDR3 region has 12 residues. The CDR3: CAISLGSNEQFF. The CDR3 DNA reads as TGTGCCATCTCCCTCGGATCCAATGAGCAGTTCTTC.

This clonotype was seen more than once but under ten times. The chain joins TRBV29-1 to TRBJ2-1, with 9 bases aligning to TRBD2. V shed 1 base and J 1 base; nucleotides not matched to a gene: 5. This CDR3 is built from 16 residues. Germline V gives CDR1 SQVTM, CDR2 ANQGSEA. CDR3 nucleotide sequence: TGCAGCGTTGAAGGGTTAGCGGGAGCGTCCTACAATGAGCAGTTCTTC. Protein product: CSVEGLAGASYNEQFF.

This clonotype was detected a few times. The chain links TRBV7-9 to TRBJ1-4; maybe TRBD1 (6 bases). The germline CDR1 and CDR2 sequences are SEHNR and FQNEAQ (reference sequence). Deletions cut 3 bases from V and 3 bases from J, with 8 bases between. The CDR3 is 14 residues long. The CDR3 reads CASSFGQSNEKLFF. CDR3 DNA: TGTGCCAGCAGCTTTGGACAGTCTAATGAAAAACTGTTTTTT.

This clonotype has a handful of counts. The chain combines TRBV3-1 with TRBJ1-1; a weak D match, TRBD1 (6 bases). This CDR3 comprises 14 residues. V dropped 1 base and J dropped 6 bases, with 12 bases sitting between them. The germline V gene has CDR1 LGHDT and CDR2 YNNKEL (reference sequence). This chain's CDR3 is CASSQGGGRAEAFF. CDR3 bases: TGTGCCAGCAGCCAAGGTGGGGGGCGGGCTGAAGCTTTCTTT.

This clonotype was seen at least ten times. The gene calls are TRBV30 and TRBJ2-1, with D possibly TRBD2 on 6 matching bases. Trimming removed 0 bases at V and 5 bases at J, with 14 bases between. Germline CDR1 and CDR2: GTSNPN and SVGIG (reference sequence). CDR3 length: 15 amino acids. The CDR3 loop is CAWSVRGIGHNEQFF. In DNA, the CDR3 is TGTGCCTGGAGTGTACGCGGGATTGGCCACAATGAGCAGTTCTTC. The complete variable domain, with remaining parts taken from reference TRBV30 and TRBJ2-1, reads SQTIHQWPATLVQPVGSPLSLECTVEGTSNPNLYWYRQAAGRGLQLLFYSVGIGQISSEVPQNLSASRPQDRQFILSSKKLLLSDSGFYLCAWSVRGIGHNEQFFGPGTRLTVL.

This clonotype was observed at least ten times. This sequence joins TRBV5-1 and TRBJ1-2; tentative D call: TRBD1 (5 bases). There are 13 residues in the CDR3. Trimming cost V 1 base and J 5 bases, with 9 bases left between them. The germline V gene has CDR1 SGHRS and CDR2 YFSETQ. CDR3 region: CASSLSGSYGYTF. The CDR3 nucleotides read TGCGCCAGCAGCTTGTCAGGGAGTTATGGCTACACCTTC.

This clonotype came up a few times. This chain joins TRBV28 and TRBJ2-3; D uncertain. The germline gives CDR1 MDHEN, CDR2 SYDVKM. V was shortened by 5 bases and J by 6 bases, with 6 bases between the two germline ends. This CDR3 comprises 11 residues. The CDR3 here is CASSGYDTQYF. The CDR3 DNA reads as TGTGCCAGCAGTGGCTACGATACGCAGTATTTT.

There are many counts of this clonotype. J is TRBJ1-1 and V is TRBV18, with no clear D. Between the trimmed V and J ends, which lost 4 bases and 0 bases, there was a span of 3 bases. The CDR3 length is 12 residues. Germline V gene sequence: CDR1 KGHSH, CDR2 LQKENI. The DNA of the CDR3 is TGTGCCAGCTCACGGGTGAACACTGAAGCTTTCTTT. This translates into CASSRVNTEAFF.

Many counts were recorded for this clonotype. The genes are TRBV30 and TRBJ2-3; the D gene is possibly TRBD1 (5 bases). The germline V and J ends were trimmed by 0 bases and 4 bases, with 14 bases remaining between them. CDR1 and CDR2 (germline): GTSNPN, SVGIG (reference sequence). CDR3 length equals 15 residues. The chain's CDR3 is CAWSVGQGRSDTQYF. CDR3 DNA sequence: TGTGCCTGGAGTGTTGGGCAGGGTCGTTCAGATACGCAGTATTTT. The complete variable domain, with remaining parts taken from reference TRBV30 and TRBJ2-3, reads SQTIHQWPATLVQPVGSPLSLECTVEGTSNPNLYWYRQAAGRGLQLLFYSVGIGQISSEVPQNLSASRPQDRQFILSSKKLLLSDSGFYLCAWSVGQGRSDTQYFGPGTRLTVL.

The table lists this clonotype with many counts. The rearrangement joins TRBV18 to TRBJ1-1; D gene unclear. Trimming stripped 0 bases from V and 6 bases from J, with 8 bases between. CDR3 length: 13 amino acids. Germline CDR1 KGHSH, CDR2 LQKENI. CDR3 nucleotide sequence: TGTGCCAGCTCACCACCGACGCCAGCTGAAGCTTTCTTT. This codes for CASSPPTPAEAFF.

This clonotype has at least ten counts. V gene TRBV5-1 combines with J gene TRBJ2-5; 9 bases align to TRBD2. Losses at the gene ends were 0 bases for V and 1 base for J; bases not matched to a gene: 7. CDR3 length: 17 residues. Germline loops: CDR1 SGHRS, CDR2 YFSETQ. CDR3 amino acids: CASSLGVSTSGQETQYF. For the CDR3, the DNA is TGCGCCAGCAGCTTGGGGGTCTCGACTAGCGGCCAAGAGACCCAGTACTTC.

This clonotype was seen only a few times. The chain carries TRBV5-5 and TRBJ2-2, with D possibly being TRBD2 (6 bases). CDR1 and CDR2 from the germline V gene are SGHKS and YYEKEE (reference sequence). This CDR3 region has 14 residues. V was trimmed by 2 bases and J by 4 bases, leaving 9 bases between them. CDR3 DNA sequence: TGTGCCAGCAGCTTTTTGGGAGGCACCGGGGAGCTGTTTTTT. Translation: CASSFLGGTGELFF.

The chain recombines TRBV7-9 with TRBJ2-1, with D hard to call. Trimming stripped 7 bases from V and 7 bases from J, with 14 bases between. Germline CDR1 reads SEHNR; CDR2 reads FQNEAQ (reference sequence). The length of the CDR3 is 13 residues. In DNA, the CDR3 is TGTGCCAGCATCCCCCCCCCTGGAAATGAGCAGTTCTTC. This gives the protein CASIPPPGNEQFF. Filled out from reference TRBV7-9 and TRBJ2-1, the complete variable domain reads DTGVSQNPRHKITKRGQNVTFRCDPISEHNRLYWYRQTLGQGPEFLTYFQNEAQLEKSRLLSDRFSAERPKGSFSTLEIQRTEQGDSAMYLCASIPPPGNEQFFGPGTRLTVL.

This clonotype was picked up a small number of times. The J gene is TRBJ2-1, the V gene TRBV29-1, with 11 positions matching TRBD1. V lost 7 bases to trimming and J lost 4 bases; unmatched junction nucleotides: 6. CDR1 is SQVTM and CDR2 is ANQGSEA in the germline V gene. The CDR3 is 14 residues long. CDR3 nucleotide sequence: TGCAGCGCCGGGACAGGGGGGATGTACAATGAGCAGTTCTTC. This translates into CSAGTGGMYNEQFF.

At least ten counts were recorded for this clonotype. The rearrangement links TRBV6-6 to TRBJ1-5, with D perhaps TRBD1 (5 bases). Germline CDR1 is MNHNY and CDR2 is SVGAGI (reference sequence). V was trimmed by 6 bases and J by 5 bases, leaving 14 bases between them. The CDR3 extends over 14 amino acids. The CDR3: CASSLPGTDQPQHF. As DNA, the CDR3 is TGTGCCAGCAGCCTTCCCGGGACTGATCAGCCCCAGCATTTT.